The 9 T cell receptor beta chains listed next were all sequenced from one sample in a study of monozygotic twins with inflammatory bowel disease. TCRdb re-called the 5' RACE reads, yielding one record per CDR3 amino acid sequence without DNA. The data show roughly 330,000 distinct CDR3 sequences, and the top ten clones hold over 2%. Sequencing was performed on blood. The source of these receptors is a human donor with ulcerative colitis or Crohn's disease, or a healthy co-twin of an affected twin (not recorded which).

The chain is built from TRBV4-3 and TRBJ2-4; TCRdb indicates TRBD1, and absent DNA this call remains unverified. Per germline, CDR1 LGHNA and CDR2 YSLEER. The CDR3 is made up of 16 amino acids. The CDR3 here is CASSQDGGQGADIQYF.

CDR3 region: CASSLALDYEQYF. The gene calls are TRBV5-1 and TRBJ2-7. The CDR3 contains 13 residues. Germline V lookup: CDR1 SGHRS, CDR2 YFSETQ.

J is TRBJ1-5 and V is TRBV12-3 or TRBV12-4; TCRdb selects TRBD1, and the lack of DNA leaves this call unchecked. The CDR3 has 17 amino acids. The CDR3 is CASSFGGEGYSNQPQHF.

The CDR3: CASSPIAGAYNEQFF. The J gene is TRBJ2-1, the V gene TRBV5-1; TCRdb calls TRBD2, which cannot be checked without DNA. Germline CDR1 SGHRS, CDR2 YFSETQ. This CDR3 has 15 amino acids.

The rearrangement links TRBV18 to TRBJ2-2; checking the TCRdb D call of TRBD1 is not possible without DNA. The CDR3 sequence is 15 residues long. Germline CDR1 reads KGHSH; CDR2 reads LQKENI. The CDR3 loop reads CASSPRQGDTGELFF.

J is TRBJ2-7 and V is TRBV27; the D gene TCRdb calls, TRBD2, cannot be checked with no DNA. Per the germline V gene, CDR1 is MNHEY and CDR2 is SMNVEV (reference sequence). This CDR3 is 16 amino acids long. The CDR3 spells CASSFRTSGGSYEQYF.

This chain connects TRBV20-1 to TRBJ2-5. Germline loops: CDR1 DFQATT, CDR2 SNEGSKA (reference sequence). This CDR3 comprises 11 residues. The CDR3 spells CSASPQETQYF.

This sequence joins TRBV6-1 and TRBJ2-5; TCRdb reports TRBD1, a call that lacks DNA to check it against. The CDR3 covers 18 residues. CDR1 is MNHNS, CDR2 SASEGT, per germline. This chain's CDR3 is CASRPWDRDGAAQETQYF.

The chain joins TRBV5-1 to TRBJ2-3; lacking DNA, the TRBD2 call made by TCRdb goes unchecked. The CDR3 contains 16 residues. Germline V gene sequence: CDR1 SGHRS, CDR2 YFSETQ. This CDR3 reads CASRRLERGGVDTQYF.